This T cell receptor (beta chain) was recorded in a study of blood T cell repertoires in COVID-19. Across the whole study: Some COVID-19 samples were acute and others convalescent; all came from the United States, Italy and Spain. The cDNA or gDNA used as material had been derived from T cells, B-cell-depleted T cells, or PBMCs.

In the authors' methods: By means of reference gene primer amplification, nucleated cell counts were estimated. TCRdb keeps only in-frame clones here, not all; method: immunoSEQ multiplex PCR. The V and J calls and clone size were taken over from that table, and D and trimming were inferred from the DNA. In the table there are about 88,000 clones, around nine tenths of which are singletons. CDR3 size: 17 residues. The V gene lost 4 bases and the J gene lost 5 bases, with 18 bases spanning the gap. Germline CDR1 is LGHNA and CDR2 is YNFKEQ. Sequenced input: peripheral blood. The chain has TRBV4-2 and TRBJ1-6, with D perhaps matching TRBD1 (5 bases). This TCR derives from a woman of 80 years or more with acute or convalescent COVID-19. The CDR3 region has the DNA TGTGCCAGCAGCCCGTCCGGGGGTGTGGGCAATAATTCACCCCTCCACTTT. This gives the protein CASSPSGGVGNNSPLHF.